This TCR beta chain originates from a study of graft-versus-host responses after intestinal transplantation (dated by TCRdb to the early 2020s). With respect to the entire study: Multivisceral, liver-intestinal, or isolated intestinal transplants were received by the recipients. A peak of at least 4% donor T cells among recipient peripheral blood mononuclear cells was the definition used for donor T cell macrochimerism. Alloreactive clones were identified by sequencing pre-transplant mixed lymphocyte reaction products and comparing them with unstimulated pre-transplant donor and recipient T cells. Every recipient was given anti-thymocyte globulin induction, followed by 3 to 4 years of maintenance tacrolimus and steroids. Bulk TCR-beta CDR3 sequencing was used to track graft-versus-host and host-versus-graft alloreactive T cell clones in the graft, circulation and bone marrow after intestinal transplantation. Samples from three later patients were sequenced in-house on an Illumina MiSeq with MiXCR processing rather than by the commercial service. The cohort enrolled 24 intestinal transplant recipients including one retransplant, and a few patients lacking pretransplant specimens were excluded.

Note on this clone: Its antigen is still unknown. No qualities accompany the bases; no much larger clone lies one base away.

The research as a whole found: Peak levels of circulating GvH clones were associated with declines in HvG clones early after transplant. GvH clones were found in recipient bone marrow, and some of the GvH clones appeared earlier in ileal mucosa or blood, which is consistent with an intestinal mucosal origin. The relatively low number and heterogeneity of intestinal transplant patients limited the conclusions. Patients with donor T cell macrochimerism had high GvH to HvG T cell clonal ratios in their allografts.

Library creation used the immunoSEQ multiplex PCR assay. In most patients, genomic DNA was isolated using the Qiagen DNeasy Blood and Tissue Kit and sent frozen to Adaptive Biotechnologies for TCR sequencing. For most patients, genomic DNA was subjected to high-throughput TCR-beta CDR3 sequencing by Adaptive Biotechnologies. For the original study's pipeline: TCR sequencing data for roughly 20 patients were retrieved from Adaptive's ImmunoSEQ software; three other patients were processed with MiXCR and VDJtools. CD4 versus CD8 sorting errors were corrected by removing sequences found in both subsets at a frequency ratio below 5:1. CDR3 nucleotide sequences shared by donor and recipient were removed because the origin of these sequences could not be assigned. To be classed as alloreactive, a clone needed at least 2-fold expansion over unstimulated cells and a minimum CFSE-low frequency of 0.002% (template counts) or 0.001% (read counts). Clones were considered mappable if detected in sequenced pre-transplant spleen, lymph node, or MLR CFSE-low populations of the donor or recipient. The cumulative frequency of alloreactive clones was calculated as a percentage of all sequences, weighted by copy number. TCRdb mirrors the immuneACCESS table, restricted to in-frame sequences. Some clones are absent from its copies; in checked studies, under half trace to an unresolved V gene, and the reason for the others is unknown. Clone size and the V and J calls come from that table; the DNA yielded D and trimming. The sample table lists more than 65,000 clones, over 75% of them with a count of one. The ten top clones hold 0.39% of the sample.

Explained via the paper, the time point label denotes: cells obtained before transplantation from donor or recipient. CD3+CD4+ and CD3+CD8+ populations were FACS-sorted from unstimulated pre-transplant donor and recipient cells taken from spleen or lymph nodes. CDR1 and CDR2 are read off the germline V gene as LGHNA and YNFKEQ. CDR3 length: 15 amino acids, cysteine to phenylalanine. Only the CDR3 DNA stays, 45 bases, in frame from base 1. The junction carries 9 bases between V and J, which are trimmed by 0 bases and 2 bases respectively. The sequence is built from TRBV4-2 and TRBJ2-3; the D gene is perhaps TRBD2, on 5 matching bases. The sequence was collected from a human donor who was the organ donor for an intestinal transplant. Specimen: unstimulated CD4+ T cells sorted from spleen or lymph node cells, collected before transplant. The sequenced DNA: TGTGCCAGCAGCCAAGAGACGGGGATCACAGATACGCAGTATTTT. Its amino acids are CASSQETGITDTQYF.